The next 13 T cell receptor beta chains were all read from a single sample in a study of regulatory T cells in long-lasting Graves disease. Both iRepertoire HTBI primers and Arm-PCR of CDR3 regions were used to build the TCR beta libraries. TCRdb independently ran MiXCR on the multiplex PCR reads; one entry per CDR3 protein. The table includes hundreds of thousands of distinct CDR3 sequences, 13% detected once. This sample's time point: newly diagnosed GD, antithyroid drugs for less than 3 months. Scientists built the TCR library using RNA that was extracted from PBMCs. The same sample was also used in a study of T cells in Graves' hyperthyroidism and ophthalmopathy.

Sequenced material: peripheral blood mononuclear cells (PBMCs), taken at new diagnosis, from a patient treated with antithyroid drugs. These receptors came from a man aged 25 to 40 with Graves disease.

There are many counts of this clonotype. This rearrangement joins TRBV28 to TRBJ2-2, with no clear D. V lost 7 bases and J 2 bases, leaving 11 bases between the germline ends. The CDR3 runs 14 residues. Per the germline V gene, CDR1 is MDHEN and CDR2 is SYDVKM. The CDR3 loop is CASKYLSNTGELFF. DNA of the CDR3: TGTGCCAGCAAATACTTAAGCAACACCGGGGAGCTGTTTTTT.

At least ten counts were recorded for this clonotype. The chain uses TRBV2 and TRBJ2-7, with TRBD1 identical over 8 bases. The V segment lost 0 bases and the J segment 4 bases; nucleotides outside the gene matches: 8. CDR3 length: 16 amino acids. Germline V gene data show CDR1 as SNHLY and CDR2 as FYNNEI. CDR3 in amino acids: CASSEAVAGGAYEQYF. The DNA for the CDR3 is TGTGCCAGCAGTGAAGCAGTCGCAGGGGGCGCGTACGAGCAGTACTTC.

The sample holds many counts of this clonotype. The genes are TRBV20-1 and TRBJ2-3, with D possibly called TRBD1 or TRBD2 (6 bases each). This CDR3 spans 12 amino acids. CDR1 DFQATT and CDR2 SNEGSKA come from the germline V gene (reference sequence). The ends were cut back, 5 bases at V and 10 bases at J, with 16 bases in the middle. Here the CDR3 DNA reads TGCAGTGCTGAACAGGGATGGGGGGCGCAGTATTTT. Amino acid sequence: CSAEQGWGAQYF.

Comments on this clonotype: Just one base apart from a much larger clone, this may be a read error. The CDR3 region has the DNA TGTGCCATCGCGAGGAGATTCGACGAAAAACTGTTTTTT. It yields the protein CAIARRFDEKLFF. This chain joins TRBV6-1 and TRBJ1-4; no firm D call. The CDR3 covers 13 residues. The germline V gene has CDR1 MNHNS and CDR2 SASEGT. V lost 10 bases to trimming and J lost 8 bases, with 17 bases between them.

As for this clonotype: This may be a read error: a much more frequent sequence differs by one nucleotide. The J gene is TRBJ2-3, the V gene TRBV6-5, with unresolved D. Trimming removed 4 bases from V and 5 bases from J, with 19 bases in between. The CDR3 totals 16 residues. Germline-derived CDR1 and CDR2 are MNHEY and SVGAGI. The CDR3 nucleotides are TGTGCCAGCAGTTGCTCTTCTCCTACCTACGGAGATACGCAGTATTTT. Translated: CASSCSSPTYGDTQYF.

In this sample, this clonotype turned up many times. The genes are TRBV6-2 or TRBV6-3 and TRBJ2-7, with D possibly TRBD2 on 7 matching bases. With 7 bases removed from V and 0 bases from J, the gap between germline ends came to 16 bases. The germline gives CDR1 MNHEY, CDR2 SVGEGT. The CDR3 spans 15 residues. Here the CDR3 DNA reads TGTGCCAGCATCCCGAGGGGGGGAGGCTCCTACGAGCAGTACTTC. Residues: CASIPRGGGSYEQYF.

The rearrangement uses TRBV7-2 and TRBJ2-2; a possible D gene is TRBD1 (5 bases). Trimming cost V 3 bases and J 5 bases, with 10 bases left between them. This CDR3 spans 14 amino acids. Looked up from germline, CDR1 is SGHTA and CDR2 is FQGNSA. The CDR3 loop reads CASSFPGATGELFF. The CDR3 DNA sequence: TGTGCCAGCAGCTTCCCTGGGGCGACCGGGGAGCTGTTTTTT.

This clonotype was detected ten times or more. This chain uses TRBV28 with TRBJ2-1; 7 nucleotides agree with TRBD2. Germline V gives CDR1 MDHEN, CDR2 SYDVKM. The CDR3 runs 17 residues. Trimming at V came to 6 bases and at J to 0 bases, leaving 11 bases not matched to a gene. Here the CDR3 reads CASSLGGGLRSYNEQFF. In nucleotides, the CDR3 is TGTGCCAGCAGCCTGGGGGGGGGGTTACGCTCCTACAATGAGCAGTTCTTC.

This clonotype has at least ten counts. This chain uses TRBV2 with TRBJ2-1; D is uncertain. Germline V gene data show CDR1 as SNHLY and CDR2 as FYNNEI. This CDR3 is built from 11 residues. The V and J ends lost 6 bases and 5 bases respectively, with 5 bases between them. In DNA, the CDR3 is TGTGCCAGCAGGAATAACAATGAGCAGTTCTTC. As protein: CASRNNNEQFF.

This clonotype has just a few counts. The genes are TRBV15 and TRBJ2-7; TRBD1 matches 7 bases. The V and J ends lost 3 bases and 1 base, in that order; junction bases with no gene match: 3. The CDR3 has 14 residues. Per germline, CDR1 LNHNV and CDR2 YYDKDF (reference sequence). The CDR3, as DNA: TGTGCCACCAGCAGTAACAGGGGATCCTACGAGCAGTACTTC. Protein sequence: CATSSNRGSYEQYF.

This clonotype was recorded a few times. V gene TRBV4-2 combines with J gene TRBJ2-7; perhaps D is TRBD1 or TRBD2 (5 bases each). V lost 10 bases and J 2 bases, leaving 15 bases between the germline ends. This CDR3 comprises 13 residues. Germline CDR1 and CDR2: LGHNA and YNFKEQ. The CDR3 loop reads CATARDGTYEQYF. The CDR3 region has the DNA TGTGCCACCGCCCGGGACGGTACCTACGAGCAGTACTTC.

V gene TRBV30 combines with J gene TRBJ2-7, with 10 bases lining up with TRBD2. V gave up 1 base and J gave up 12 bases; unmatched junction bases: 12. Germline assignment: CDR1 GTSNPN and CDR2 SVGIG (reference sequence). The CDR3 is 14 amino acids. The CDR3 is CAWSGLAGVLGPYF. The CDR3 nucleotides read TGTGCCTGGAGTGGTCTAGCGGGAGTTTTGGGGCCGTACTTC.

V gene TRBV6-1 combines with J gene TRBJ1-5; no firm D call. Trimming took 5 bases from V and 6 from J, leaving 11 bases between them. Germline CDR1 and CDR2: MNHNS and SASEGT. CDR3 size: 13 residues. The CDR3 sequence is CASSPLGSQPQHF. The CDR3 DNA is TGTGCCAGCAGTCCTCTCGGATCTCAGCCCCAGCATTTT.